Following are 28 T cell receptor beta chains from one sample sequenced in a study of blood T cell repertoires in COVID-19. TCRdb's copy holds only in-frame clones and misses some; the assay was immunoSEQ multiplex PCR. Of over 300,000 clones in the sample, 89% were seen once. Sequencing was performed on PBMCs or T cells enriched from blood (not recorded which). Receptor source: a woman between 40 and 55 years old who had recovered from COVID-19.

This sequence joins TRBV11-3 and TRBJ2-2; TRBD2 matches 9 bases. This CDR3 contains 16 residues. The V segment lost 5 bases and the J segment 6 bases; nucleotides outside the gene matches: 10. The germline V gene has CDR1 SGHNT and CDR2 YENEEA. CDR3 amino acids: CASSGGGGRASGELFF. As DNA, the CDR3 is TGTGCCAGCAGCGGCGGCGGCGGGAGGGCCTCCGGGGAGCTGTTTTTT.

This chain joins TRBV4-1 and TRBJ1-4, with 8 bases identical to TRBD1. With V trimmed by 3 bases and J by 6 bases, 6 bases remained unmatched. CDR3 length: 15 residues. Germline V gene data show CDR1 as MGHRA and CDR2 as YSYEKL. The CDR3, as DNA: TGCGCCAGCAGCCAGGGGACAGGATGGTATGAAAAACTGTTTTTT. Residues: CASSQGTGWYEKLFF.

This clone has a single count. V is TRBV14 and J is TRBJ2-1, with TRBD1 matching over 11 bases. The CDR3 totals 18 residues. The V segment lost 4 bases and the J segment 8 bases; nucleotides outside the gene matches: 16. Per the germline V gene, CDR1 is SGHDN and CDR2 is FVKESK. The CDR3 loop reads CASSLTYGQGASWDEQFF. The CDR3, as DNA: TGTGCCAGCAGCCTTACTTATGGACAGGGGGCGAGTTGGGATGAGCAGTTCTTC.

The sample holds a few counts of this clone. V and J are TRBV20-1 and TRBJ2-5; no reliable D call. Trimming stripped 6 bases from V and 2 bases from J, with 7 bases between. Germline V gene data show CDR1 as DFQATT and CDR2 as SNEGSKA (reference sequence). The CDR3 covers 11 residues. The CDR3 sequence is CSAIQQETQYF. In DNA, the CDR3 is TGCAGTGCCATTCAACAAGAGACCCAGTACTTC.

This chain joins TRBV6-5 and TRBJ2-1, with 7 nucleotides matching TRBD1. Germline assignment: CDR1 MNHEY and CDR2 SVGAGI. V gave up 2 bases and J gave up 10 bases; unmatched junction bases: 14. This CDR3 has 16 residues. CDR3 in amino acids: CASSYGGTAGAWEQFF. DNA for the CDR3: TGTGCCAGCAGTTACGGTGGGACAGCTGGGGCCTGGGAGCAGTTCTTC.

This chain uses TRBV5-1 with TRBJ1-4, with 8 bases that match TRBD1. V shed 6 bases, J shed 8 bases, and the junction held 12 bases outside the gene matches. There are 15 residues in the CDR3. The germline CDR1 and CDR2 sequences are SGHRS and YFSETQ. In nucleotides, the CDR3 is TGCGCCAGCACACCTTCAGGACAGGGTCGAGAAAAACTGTTTTTT. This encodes CASTPSGQGREKLFF.

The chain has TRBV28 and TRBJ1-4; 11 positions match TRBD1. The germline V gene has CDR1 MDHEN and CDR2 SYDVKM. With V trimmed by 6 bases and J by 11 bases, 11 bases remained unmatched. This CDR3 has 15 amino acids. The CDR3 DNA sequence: TGTGCCAGCAGCATCAATACCGGGACAGGGGGTAAACTGTTTTTT. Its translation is CASSINTGTGGKLFF.

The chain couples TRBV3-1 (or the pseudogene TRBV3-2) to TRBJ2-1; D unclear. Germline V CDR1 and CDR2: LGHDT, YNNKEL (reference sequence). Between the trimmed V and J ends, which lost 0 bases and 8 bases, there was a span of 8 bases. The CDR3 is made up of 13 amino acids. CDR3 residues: CASSQDRGDEQFF. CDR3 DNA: TGTGCCAGCAGCCAAGATCGCGGTGATGAGCAGTTCTTC.

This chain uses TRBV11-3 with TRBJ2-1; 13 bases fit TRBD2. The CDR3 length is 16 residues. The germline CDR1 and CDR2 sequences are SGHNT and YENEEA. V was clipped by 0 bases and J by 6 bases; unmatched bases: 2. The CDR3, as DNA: TGTGCCAGCAGCTTAGAGACTAGCGGGAGGCCCAATGAGCAGTTCTTC. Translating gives CASSLETSGRPNEQFF.

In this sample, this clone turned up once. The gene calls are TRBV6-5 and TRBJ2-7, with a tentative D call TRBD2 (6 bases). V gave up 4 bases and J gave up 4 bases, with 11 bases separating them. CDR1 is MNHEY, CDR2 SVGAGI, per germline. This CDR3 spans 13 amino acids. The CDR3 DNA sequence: TGTGCCAGCAGTTTTACCGGGGGTTACGAGCAGTACTTC. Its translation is CASSFTGGYEQYF.

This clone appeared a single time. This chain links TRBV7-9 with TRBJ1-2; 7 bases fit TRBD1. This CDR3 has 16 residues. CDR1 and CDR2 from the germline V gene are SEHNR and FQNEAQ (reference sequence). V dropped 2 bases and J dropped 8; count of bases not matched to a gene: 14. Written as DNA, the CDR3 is TGTGCCAGCAGCTTAAGAGGGGGAGACAGGGCAGGAGGCTACACCTTC. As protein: CASSLRGGDRAGGYTF.

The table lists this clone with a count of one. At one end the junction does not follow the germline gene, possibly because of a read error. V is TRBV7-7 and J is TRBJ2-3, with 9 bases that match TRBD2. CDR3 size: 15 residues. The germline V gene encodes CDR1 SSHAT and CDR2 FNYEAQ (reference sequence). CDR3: CASSPLAGLADTQYF. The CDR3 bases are TGTGCTAGCAGCCCCCTAGCGGGGCTCGCAGATACGCAGTATTTT. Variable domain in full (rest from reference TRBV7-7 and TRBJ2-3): GAGVSQSPRYKVTKRGQDVTLRCDPISSHATLYWYQQALGQGPEFLTYFNYEAQPDKSGLPSDRFSAERPEGSISTLTIQRTEQRDSAMYRCASSPLAGLADTQYFGPGTRLTVL.

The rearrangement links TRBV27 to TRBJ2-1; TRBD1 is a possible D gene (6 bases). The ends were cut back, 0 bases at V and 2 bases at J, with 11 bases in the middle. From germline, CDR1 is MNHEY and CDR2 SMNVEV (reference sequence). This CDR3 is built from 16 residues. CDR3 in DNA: TGTGCCAGCAGTTTATCGGATCGGACAGCCTACAATGAGCAGTTCTTC. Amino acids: CASSLSDRTAYNEQFF.

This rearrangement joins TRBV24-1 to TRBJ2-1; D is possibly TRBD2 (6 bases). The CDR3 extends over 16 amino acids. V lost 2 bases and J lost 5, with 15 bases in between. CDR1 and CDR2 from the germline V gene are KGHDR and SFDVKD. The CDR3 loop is CATSDSLAELDNEQFF. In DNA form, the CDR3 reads TGTGCCACCAGTGATTCCTTAGCGGAGTTGGACAATGAGCAGTTCTTC.

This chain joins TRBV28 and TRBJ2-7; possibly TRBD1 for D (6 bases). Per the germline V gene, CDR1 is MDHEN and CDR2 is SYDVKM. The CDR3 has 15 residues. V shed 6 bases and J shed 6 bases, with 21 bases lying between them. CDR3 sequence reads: CASRTRDIVHREQYF. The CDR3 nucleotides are TGTGCCAGCAGAACTCGGGACATCGTACACCGCGAGCAGTACTTC.

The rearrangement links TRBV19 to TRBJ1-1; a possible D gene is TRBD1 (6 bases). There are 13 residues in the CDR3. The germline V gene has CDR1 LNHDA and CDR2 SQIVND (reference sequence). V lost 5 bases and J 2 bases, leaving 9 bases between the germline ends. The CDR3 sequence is CASSEGTNTEAFF. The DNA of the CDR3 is TGTGCCAGTAGTGAGGGGACAAACACTGAAGCTTTCTTT. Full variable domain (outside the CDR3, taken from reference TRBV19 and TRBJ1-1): DGGITQSPKYLFRKEGQNVTLSCEQNLNHDAMYWYRQDPGQGLRLIYYSQIVNDFQKGDIAEGYSVSREKKESFPLTVTSAQKNPTAFYLCASSEGTNTEAFFGQGTRLTVV.

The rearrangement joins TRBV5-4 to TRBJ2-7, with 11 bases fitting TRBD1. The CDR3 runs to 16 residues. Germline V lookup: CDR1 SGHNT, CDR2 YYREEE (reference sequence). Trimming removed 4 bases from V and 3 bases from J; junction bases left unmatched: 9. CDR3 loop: CASSTGQGANIYEQYF. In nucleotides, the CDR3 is TGTGCCAGCAGCACAGGACAGGGGGCCAATATCTACGAGCAGTACTTC.

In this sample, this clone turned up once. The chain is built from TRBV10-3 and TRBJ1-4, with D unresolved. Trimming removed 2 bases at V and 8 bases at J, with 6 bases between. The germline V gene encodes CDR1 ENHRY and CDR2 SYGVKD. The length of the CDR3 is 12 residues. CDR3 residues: CAISETREKLFF. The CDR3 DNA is TGTGCCATCAGTGAGACGAGAGAAAAACTGTTTTTT.

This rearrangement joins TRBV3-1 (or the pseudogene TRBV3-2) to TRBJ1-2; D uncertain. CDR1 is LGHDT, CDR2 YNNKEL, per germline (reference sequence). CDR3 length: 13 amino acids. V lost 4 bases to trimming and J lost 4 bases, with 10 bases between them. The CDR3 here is CASSPAQPYGYTF. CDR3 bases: TGTGCCAGCAGCCCAGCGCAGCCCTATGGCTACACCTTC.

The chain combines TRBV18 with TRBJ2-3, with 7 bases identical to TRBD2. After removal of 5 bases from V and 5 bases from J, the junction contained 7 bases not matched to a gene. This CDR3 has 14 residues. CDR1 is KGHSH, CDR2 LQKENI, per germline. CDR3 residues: CASSGAGAKDTQYF. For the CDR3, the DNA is TGTGCCAGCTCAGGGGCGGGAGCGAAAGATACGCAGTATTTT.

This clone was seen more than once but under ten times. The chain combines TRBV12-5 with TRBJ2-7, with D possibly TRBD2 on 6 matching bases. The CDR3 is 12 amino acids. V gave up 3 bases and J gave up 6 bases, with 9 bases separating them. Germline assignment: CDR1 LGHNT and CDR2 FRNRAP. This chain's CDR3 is CASGFEEGEQYF. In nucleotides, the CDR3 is TGTGCTAGTGGTTTCGAGGAGGGCGAGCAGTACTTC.

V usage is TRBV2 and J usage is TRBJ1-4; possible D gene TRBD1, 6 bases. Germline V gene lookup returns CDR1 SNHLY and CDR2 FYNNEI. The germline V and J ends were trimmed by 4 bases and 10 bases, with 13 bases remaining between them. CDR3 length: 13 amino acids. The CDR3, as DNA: TGTGCCAGCAGTGCCTTACAGGGTTTAAAACTGTTTTTT. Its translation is CASSALQGLKLFF.

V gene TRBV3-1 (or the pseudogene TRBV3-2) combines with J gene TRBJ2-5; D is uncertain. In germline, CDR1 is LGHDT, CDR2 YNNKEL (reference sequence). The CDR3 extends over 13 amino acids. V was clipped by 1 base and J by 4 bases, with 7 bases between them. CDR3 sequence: CASSQVSLETQYF. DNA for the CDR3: TGTGCCAGCAGCCAAGTTAGCTTAGAGACCCAGTACTTC.

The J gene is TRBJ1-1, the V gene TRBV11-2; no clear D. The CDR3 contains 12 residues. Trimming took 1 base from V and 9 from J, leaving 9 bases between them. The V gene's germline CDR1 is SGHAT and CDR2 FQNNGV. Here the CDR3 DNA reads TGTGCCAGCAGCTTAGTTGGGCAGAAAGCTTTCTTT. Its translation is CASSLVGQKAFF.

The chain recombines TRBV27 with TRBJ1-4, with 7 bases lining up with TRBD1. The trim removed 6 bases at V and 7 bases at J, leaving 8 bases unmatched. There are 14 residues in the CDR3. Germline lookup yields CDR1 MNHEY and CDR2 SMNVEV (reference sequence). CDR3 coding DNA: TGTGCCAGCAGACTTGACCGGGACAGTGAAAAACTGTTTTTT. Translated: CASRLDRDSEKLFF.

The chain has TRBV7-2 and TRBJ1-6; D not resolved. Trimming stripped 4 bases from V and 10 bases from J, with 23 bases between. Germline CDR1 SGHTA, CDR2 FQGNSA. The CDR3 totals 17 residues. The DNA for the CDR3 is TGTGCCAGCAGCTCTCGCCCGTTGTGGCAGGAACCCTCACCCCTCCACTTT. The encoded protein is CASSSRPLWQEPSPLHF. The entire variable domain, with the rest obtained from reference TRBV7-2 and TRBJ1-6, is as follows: GAGVSQSPSNKVTEKGKDVELRCDPISGHTALYWYRQSLGQGLEFLIYFQGNSAPDKSGLPSDRFSAERTGGSVSTLTIQRTQQEDSAVYLCASSSRPLWQEPSPLHFGNGTRLTVT.

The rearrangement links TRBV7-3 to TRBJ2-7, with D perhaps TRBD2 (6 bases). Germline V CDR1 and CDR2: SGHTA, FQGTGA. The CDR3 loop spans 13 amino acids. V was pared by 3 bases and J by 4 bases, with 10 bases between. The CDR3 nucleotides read TGTGCCAGCAGCTTGGGGGGAGGATACGAGCAGTACTTC. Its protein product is CASSLGGGYEQYF.

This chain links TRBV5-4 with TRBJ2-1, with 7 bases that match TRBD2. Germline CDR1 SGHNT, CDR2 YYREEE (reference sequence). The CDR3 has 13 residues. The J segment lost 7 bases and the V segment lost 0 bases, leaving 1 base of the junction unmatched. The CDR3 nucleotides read TGTGCCAGCAGCTTGGGGACTAGGAATGAGCAGTTCTTC. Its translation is CASSLGTRNEQFF. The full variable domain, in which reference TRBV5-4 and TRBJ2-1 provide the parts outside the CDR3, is ETGVTQSPTHLIKTRGQQVTLRCSSQSGHNTVSWYQQALGQGPQFIFQYYREEENGRGNFPPRFSGLQFPNYSSELNVNALELDDSALYLCASSLGTRNEQFFGPGTRLTVL.